The source of this TCR beta chain is a study of response to subunit inactivated influenza vaccine (dated by TCRdb to the late 2010s). Background on the whole study: The study used deep quantitative T cell receptor repertoire profiling to track responses to a trivalent subunit inactivated influenza vaccine.

In this sample, this clonotype turned up once. There is no known antigen for this receptor. This could be a read error, since a much larger clone is one nucleotide away. Broad study findings and their caveats: It was suggested by the authors that each seasonal influenza vaccination may recruit only a limited number of new T cells.

The library relied on RT-PCR. The sequencer was an Illumina HiSeq 2500. TCRdb trimmed the raw reads at Q25, called clones with MiXCR and kept productive beta chains. Every distinct CDR3 protein forms one entry, paired with its most common genes and DNA. The sample table holds 500,000 or so distinct CDR3 sequences, of which 11% were seen once. The ten largest clones take up about 12% of the sample. What the time point label conveys for this sample: 40 to 45 days after influenza vaccine administration. V is clipped by 3 bases and J by 1 base, and the sequence between their germline boundaries is 13 bases long. The CDR3 spans 16 residues, from the cysteine through the phenylalanine. Only the CDR3 DNA stays, 48 bases, in frame from base 1.

The rearranged segments are TRBV12-3 or TRBV12-4 and TRBJ1-5, with no reliable assignment of the D segment. The receptor was isolated from a man in his fifties or sixties who received an inactivated influenza vaccine. Donor details come from another sample of the same person, matched by shared clones. The sequences come from PBMCs from blood, collected 45 days after vaccination. The CDR3 is CASSLGRYKSNQPQHF. Read as DNA, the sequence is TGTGCCAGCAGTTTGGGCCGCTACAAAAGCAATCAGCCCCAGCATTTT.